The 21 T cell receptor beta chains below come from one sample, sequenced in a study of molecular identifiers for immune sequencing clone quantification. MiXCR was run by TCRdb on the PCR reads, yielding one entry per CDR3 protein. Of over 600,000 distinct CDR3 sequences detected, just under 20% appear once; the ten largest clones hold roughly 0.85%. Sequenced sample: naive CD8+ T cells from blood, with Jurkat cell RNA spiked in. This sample's subset: FACS-sorted CD8+CD4-CCR7+CD45RA+ naive T cells. These receptor sequences come from a human donor in good health. Some libraries in this study had Jurkat cell RNA spiked in.

The sample holds many counts of this clonotype. The V gene is TRBV5-1, the J gene TRBJ2-5; 10 bases match TRBD2. The length of the CDR3 is 14 residues. CDR1 and CDR2 (germline): SGHRS, YFSETQ. Trimming cost V 9 bases and J 4 bases; bases outside gene matches: 9. The CDR3: CATASGLALETQYF. Written as DNA, the CDR3 is TGCGCCACCGCGTCGGGACTAGCGTTAGAGACCCAGTACTTC.

In DNA form, the CDR3 reads TGTGCCAGCAGTTTTGGGGTGGGCAACGAGCAGTACTTC. Encoded protein: CASSFGVGNEQYF. The chain is built from TRBV27 and TRBJ2-7, with D unclear. Trimming stripped 3 bases from V and 5 bases from J, with 11 bases between. CDR1 and CDR2 from the germline V gene are MNHEY and SMNVEV (reference sequence). The CDR3 runs to 13 residues.

This clonotype was found many times. The rearrangement joins TRBV6-2 or TRBV6-3 to TRBJ1-5, with D uncertain. The V gene's germline CDR1 is MNHEY and CDR2 SVGEGT. V was cut by 6 bases and J by 5 bases, with 11 bases left in between. CDR3 length equals 13 residues. CDR3 in amino acids: CASSTGAHQPQHF. The CDR3 DNA reads as TGTGCCAGCAGCACCGGAGCCCATCAGCCCCAGCATTTT.

This clonotype was seen at least ten times. The chain combines TRBV19 with TRBJ2-5; D perhaps matches TRBD2 (6 bases). The germline CDR1 and CDR2 sequences are LNHDA and SQIVND (reference sequence). CDR3 length: 14 amino acids. Trimming removed 5 bases at V and 2 bases at J, with 12 bases between. CDR3 sequence: CASSARDSQETQYF. The CDR3 DNA follows: TGTGCCAGTAGTGCCAGGGACTCGCAAGAGACCCAGTACTTC. The variable domain in full, completed from reference TRBV19 and TRBJ2-5, reads DGGITQSPKYLFRKEGQNVTLSCEQNLNHDAMYWYRQDPGQGLRLIYYSQIVNDFQKGDIAEGYSVSREKKESFPLTVTSAQKNPTAFYLCASSARDSQETQYFGPGTRLLVL.

This clonotype was counted only a few times. J is TRBJ2-1 and V is TRBV12-3 or TRBV12-4; D may be TRBD2 (5 bases). With 1 base removed from V and 6 bases from J, the gap between germline ends came to 10 bases. The CDR3 covers 14 residues. DNA of the CDR3: TGTGCCAGCAGTTTAGGGACTCCTAGCAATGAGCAGTTCTTC. It yields the protein CASSLGTPSNEQFF.

Regarding this clonotype: This sequence may be a read error, since a much larger clone differs from it by one base. The chain has TRBV5-4 and TRBJ1-5, with D uncertain. The CDR3 has 13 residues. Trimming took off 4 bases at V and 9 bases at J, with 14 bases between the two ends. The germline V gene has CDR1 SGHNT and CDR2 YYREEE (reference sequence). CDR3 sequence reads: CASSADGDRPQHF. In nucleotides, the CDR3 is TGTGCCAGCAGCGCGGACGGGGATCGGCCCCAGCATTTT.

This clonotype occurred many times. The chain carries TRBV2 and TRBJ1-4; tentative D call: TRBD1 (6 bases). Germline values: CDR1 SNHLY, CDR2 FYNNEI. The V end was cut by 5 bases, the J end by 3 bases, with 10 bases between. The CDR3 consists of 14 residues. CDR3 region: CASSNQGSNEKLFF. Written as DNA, the CDR3 is TGTGCCAGCAGTAACCAGGGGTCTAATGAAAAACTGTTTTTT.

On this clonotype itself: A read error may explain this, as a much larger clone is one base away. This chain connects TRBV4-1 to TRBJ2-5; possible D gene TRBD2, 6 bases. Germline V gene data show CDR1 as MGHRA and CDR2 as YSYEKL. The V and J ends lost 4 bases and 3 bases respectively, with 24 bases between them. The length of the CDR3 is 18 residues. DNA for the CDR3: TGCGCCAGCAGCCTTATCGGACCCTTGGGACTGGGGGAAGAGACCCAGTACTTC. This translates into CASSLIGPLGLGEETQYF.

Concerning this clonotype itself: A read error is likely here: a far larger clone is one base away. This chain uses TRBV13 with TRBJ2-7, with 7 nucleotides matching TRBD2. V trimming: 0 bases; J trimming: 4 bases; junction bases outside the gene matches: 3. The CDR3 sequence is 14 residues long. Germline CDR1 and CDR2: PRHDT and FYEKMQ (reference sequence). CDR3 sequence: CASSLGDGGYEQYF. The CDR3 nucleotides are TGTGCCAGCAGCTTAGGGGACGGGGGGTACGAGCAGTACTTC.

With regard to this clonotype: Given a much more abundant clone one base away, this may be a read error. The chain couples TRBV30 to TRBJ1-5; D is unclear. From germline, CDR1 is GTSNPN and CDR2 SVGIG (reference sequence). This CDR3 has 14 residues. The V gene lost 4 bases and the J gene lost 7 bases, with 17 bases spanning the gap. The CDR3 DNA is TGTGCCTGGACCCCCAGGCCCTCTGGACAGCCCCAGCATTTT. As protein: CAWTPRPSGQPQHF.

The J gene is TRBJ2-3, the V gene TRBV5-6; 10 positions match TRBD2. Trimming removed 2 bases from V and 6 bases from J; junction bases left unmatched: 9. CDR3 size: 16 residues. The germline V gene encodes CDR1 SGHDT and CDR2 YYEEEE. This CDR3 is CASSFQAGGPVDTQYF. CDR3 DNA: TGTGCCAGCAGCTTCCAAGCGGGGGGGCCGGTGGATACGCAGTATTTT.

A single count supports this clonotype. V is TRBV28 and J is TRBJ2-2; D possibly corresponds to TRBD1 (5 bases). Trimming left V 5 bases short and J 6 bases short, with 16 bases between. The CDR3 consists of 15 residues. Germline CDR1 is MDHEN and CDR2 is SYDVKM. The CDR3 DNA sequence: TGTGCCAGCAGTCCGTGGGTCCAGGGTCCCGGGGAGCTGTTTTTT. This gives the protein CASSPWVQGPGELFF.

There are many counts of this clonotype. The V and J genes are TRBV10-3 and TRBJ2-7, with D perhaps matching TRBD2 (5 bases). Per germline, CDR1 ENHRY and CDR2 SYGVKD. The CDR3 loop spans 14 amino acids. V lost 3 bases to trimming and J lost 0 bases, with 9 bases between them. The CDR3 DNA follows: TGTGCCATCAGTGATGCGGGTCGCTCCTACGAGCAGTACTTC. It yields the protein CAISDAGRSYEQYF.

V usage is TRBV27 and J usage is TRBJ1-2; TRBD1 matches 7 bases. Germline V gives CDR1 MNHEY, CDR2 SMNVEV (reference sequence). The CDR3 extends over 15 amino acids. Losses at the gene ends were 8 bases for V and 1 base for J; bases not matched to a gene: 10. The CDR3, as DNA: TGTGCCAGCGCGCCCTGGGACAGAAATAACTATGGCTACACCTTC. Encoded protein: CASAPWDRNNYGYTF.

This clonotype occurred many times. The chain joins TRBV29-1 to TRBJ2-1; 9 positions agree with TRBD1. The germline CDR1 and CDR2 sequences are SQVTM and ANQGSEA. This CDR3 spans 14 amino acids. V lost 3 bases to trimming and J lost 4 bases; unmatched junction nucleotides: 4. CDR3 DNA sequence: TGCAGCGTTGAGGGACAGGGTAAATACAATGAGCAGTTCTTC. This translates into CSVEGQGKYNEQFF.

The chain links TRBV15 to TRBJ2-3, with 11 nucleotides matching TRBD2. With V trimmed by 0 bases and J by 3 bases, 5 bases remained unmatched. The CDR3 loop spans 17 amino acids. The germline gives CDR1 LNHNV, CDR2 YYDKDF (reference sequence). Written as DNA, the CDR3 is TGTGCCACCAGCAGAGATAGTAGCGGGGGGGCTACAGATACGCAGTATTTT. Its protein product is CATSRDSSGGATDTQYF.

In regard to this clonotype: The CDR3 does not close with the conserved phenylalanine or tryptophan, likely indicating a read error. The chain couples TRBV14 to TRBJ1-2; a weak D match, TRBD1 (6 bases). Germline V gene data show CDR1 as SGHDN and CDR2 as FVKESK. The CDR3 runs to 16 residues. The CDR3 DNA follows: TGCGCCAGCAGCCAAGGCTCCGGGGGCTATTTCTATGGCTACACCCTC. Its translation: CASSQGSGGYFYGYTL.

The chain uses TRBV27 and TRBJ1-5; weak D call: TRBD1 (6 bases). The V end lost 1 base, the J end lost 6 bases, and 13 bases lay between the germline ends. This CDR3 is 15 amino acids long. Germline assignment: CDR1 MNHEY and CDR2 SMNVEV (reference sequence). Written as DNA, the CDR3 is TGTGCCAGCAGTTTATTCCTAGGGGGAGGTCAGCCCCAGCATTTT. Translating gives CASSLFLGGGQPQHF.

This clonotype was picked up a small number of times. The conserved phenylalanine or tryptophan normally closing the CDR3 is absent here, so this likely arose from a read error. The chain joins TRBV11-2 to TRBJ1-1, with no clear D. The germline V gene encodes CDR1 SGHAT and CDR2 FQNNGV. The CDR3 extends over 15 amino acids. Trimming stripped 1 base from V and 0 bases from J, with 9 bases between. The CDR3 protein is CASSLVWAVNTEAFS. The CDR3 region has the DNA TGTGCCAGCAGCTTAGTTTGGGCAGTGAACACTGAAGCTTTCTCT.

Written as DNA, the CDR3 is TGTGCCAGCTCACCACCCGCACCGACAGAAACCCCCTACGAGCAGTACTTC. It specifies CASSPPAPTETPYEQYF. The V call is TRBV18, the J call TRBJ2-7; TRBD1 might be the D (5 bases). Germline-derived CDR1 and CDR2 are KGHSH and LQKENI. Trimming removed 0 bases at V and 2 bases at J, with 17 bases between. CDR3 size: 17 residues.

The chain has TRBV5-1 and TRBJ2-1; D may be TRBD2 (7 bases). The CDR3 covers 16 residues. Germline CDR1 is SGHRS and CDR2 is YFSETQ. Trimming pared 3 bases from V and 2 bases from J, leaving 15 bases between. CDR3 in amino acids: CASSWGGAEPYNEQFF. The CDR3 DNA sequence: TGCGCCAGCAGCTGGGGGGGGGCGGAGCCCTACAATGAGCAGTTCTTC.